Below, 27 T cell receptor beta chains from the same sample are listed, as sequenced in a study of human T cells and chemical hapten exposure. TCRdb called the RACE reads again in MiXCR, with one record for every CDR3 protein. Among under 65,000 distinct CDR3 sequences listed, less than 9.5% were seen once. Time point defined: patch test 1, 2 weeks after DPC sensitization. Treatment reported: therapeutic diphenylcyclopropenone sensitization with weekly scalp DPC. The input for sequencing was whole blood, taken in connection with sensitization to the hapten diphenylcyclopropenone (DPC). The receptors derive from a woman between 50 and 59 years old with alopecia areata. Some clones in this sample may be carry-over from other donors' samples.

Ten or more counts support this clonotype. The chain uses TRBV3-1 and TRBJ1-2; D may be TRBD1 (5 bases). Trimming stripped 5 bases from V and 8 bases from J, with 12 bases between. The length of the CDR3 is 12 residues. Germline V gene sequence: CDR1 LGHDT, CDR2 YNNKEL (reference sequence). CDR3 in amino acids: CASSYGTRGYTF. CDR3 DNA sequence: TGTGCCAGCAGCTACGGGACGCGGGGCTACACCTTC.

A few counts support this clonotype. The chain joins TRBV29-1 to TRBJ2-3, with 11 positions matching TRBD1. Germline assignment: CDR1 SQVTM and CDR2 ANQGSEA. This CDR3 has 15 amino acids. V trimming: 5 bases; J trimming: 4 bases; junction bases outside the gene matches: 8. DNA for the CDR3: TGCAGCGTTCCGGGACAGGGGGGTTTCGCAGATACGCAGTATTTT. Residues: CSVPGQGGFADTQYF.

This clonotype was detected many times. At one end the junction does not follow the germline gene, possibly because of a read error. This chain links TRBV29-1 with TRBJ2-5, with TRBD1 matching 9 bases. This CDR3 comprises 11 residues. Per the germline V gene, CDR1 is SQVTM and CDR2 is ANQGSEA. CDR3 sequence reads: CSVTIRDRAHF. As DNA, the CDR3 is TGCAGCGTTACGATCCGGGACAGGGCCCACTTC.

This clonotype was seen repeatedly, ten times or more. The V and J genes are TRBV6-2 or TRBV6-3 and TRBJ2-2; tentative D call: TRBD1 (6 bases). Germline CDR1 reads MNHEY; CDR2 reads SVGEGT. V lost 7 bases, J lost 4 bases, and 19 bases lay in between. The CDR3 extends over 16 amino acids. The CDR3 DNA reads TGTGCCAGCATTTTGAATCAGGGGACGGCCACCGGGGAGCTGTTTTTT. It yields the protein CASILNQGTATGELFF.

This clonotype was seen ten or more times. This chain links TRBV18 with TRBJ1-1; D not resolved. V lost 1 base, J lost 1 base, and 7 bases lay in between. This CDR3 is 14 amino acids long. Germline V gene data show CDR1 as KGHSH and CDR2 as LQKENI. CDR3 in DNA: TGTGCCAGCTCACCACTAGACCGGAACACTGAAGCTTTCTTT. As protein: CASSPLDRNTEAFF.

This clonotype has a count of ten or more. The V gene is TRBV20-1, the J gene TRBJ1-5; TRBD1 might be the D (5 bases). Germline V lookup: CDR1 DFQATT, CDR2 SNEGSKA (reference sequence). The CDR3 has 15 amino acids. The V end was cut by 2 bases, the J end by 2 bases, with 13 bases between. The CDR3 region is CSARPQGRGNQPQHF. For the CDR3, the DNA is TGCAGTGCTAGACCCCAGGGTAGGGGCAATCAGCCCCAGCATTTT.

The sample holds many counts of this clonotype. This chain uses TRBV6-4 with TRBJ2-1; D unclear. This CDR3 has 14 residues. V lost 4 bases and J 6 bases, leaving 13 bases between the germline ends. Looked up from germline, CDR1 is MRHNA and CDR2 is SNTAGT. The CDR3 region has the DNA TGTGCCAGCAGTGTGTTTTGGGGTCCCAATGAGCAGTTCTTC. Translation: CASSVFWGPNEQFF.

This clonotype was picked up a small number of times. The J gene is TRBJ2-2, the V gene TRBV7-2; TRBD2 is a possible D gene (5 bases). Germline V gene sequence: CDR1 SGHTA, CDR2 FQGNSA. The CDR3 length is 12 residues. The V and J ends lost 5 bases and 7 bases respectively, with 8 bases between them. CDR3 sequence: CASSVTSGELFF. CDR3 DNA sequence: TGTGCCAGCAGCGTAACTAGCGGGGAGCTGTTTTTT.

This clonotype has a count of ten or more. This chain connects TRBV12-3 or TRBV12-4 to TRBJ2-7; 8 bases align to TRBD1. V trimming: 4 bases; J trimming: 4 bases; junction bases outside the gene matches: 6. The CDR3 is made up of 14 amino acids. The CDR3 reads CASSSSDRVYEQYF. The CDR3 DNA reads TGTGCCAGCAGTTCCTCGGACAGGGTTTACGAGCAGTACTTC.

This clonotype has only a few counts. This sequence joins TRBV28 and TRBJ1-6; 7 bases match TRBD1. V trimming: 5 bases; J trimming: 10 bases; junction bases outside the gene matches: 5. The CDR3 consists of 13 residues. CDR1 and CDR2 (germline): MDHEN, SYDVKM. CDR3 DNA: TGTGCCAGCAGTACAGGGGACGGATCACCCCTCCACTTT. Amino acids: CASSTGDGSPLHF.

This clonotype was picked up many times. This chain joins TRBV6-6 and TRBJ1-2, with D unresolved. Trimming pared 0 bases from V and 8 bases from J, leaving 13 bases between. The germline V gene has CDR1 MNHNY and CDR2 SVGAGI (reference sequence). The CDR3 consists of 14 residues. The CDR3 loop reads CASSYSEVPGGYTF. The CDR3 nucleotides are TGTGCCAGCAGTTACTCTGAGGTTCCCGGGGGCTACACCTTC.

In its sample, this clonotype was seen a few times. The J gene is TRBJ1-5, the V gene TRBV10-1; D possibly corresponds to TRBD1 (5 bases). From germline, CDR1 is WNHNN and CDR2 SYGVQD (reference sequence). The CDR3 sequence is 13 residues long. Between the trimmed V and J ends, which lost 7 bases and 4 bases, there was a span of 11 bases. Here the CDR3 reads CASIRQTNQPQHF. For the CDR3, the DNA is TGCGCCAGCATCCGACAGACTAATCAGCCCCAGCATTTT.

The rearrangement joins TRBV28 to TRBJ2-3, with D uncertain. The CDR3 spans 12 residues. CDR1 and CDR2 from the germline V gene are MDHEN and SYDVKM. V lost 8 bases to trimming and J lost 0 bases, with 6 bases between them. This CDR3 reads CASGISTDTQYF. CDR3 nucleotides: TGTGCCAGCGGGATAAGCACAGATACGCAGTATTTT.

The V call is TRBV3-1, the J call TRBJ2-1; D might be TRBD2 (5 bases). CDR1 is LGHDT and CDR2 is YNNKEL in the germline V gene (reference sequence). The CDR3 runs to 14 residues. The germline V and J ends were trimmed by 2 bases and 7 bases, with 12 bases remaining between them. For the CDR3, the DNA is TGTGCCAGCAGCCAACTAGTACCGGGGAATGAGCAGTTCTTC. Its protein is CASSQLVPGNEQFF.

This clonotype appeared many times. This chain connects TRBV12-3 or TRBV12-4 to TRBJ1-1; perhaps TRBD1 as D (6 bases). The V gene lost 3 bases and the J gene lost 2 bases, with 13 bases spanning the gap. The CDR3 consists of 15 residues. In nucleotides, the CDR3 is TGTGCCAGCAGTTTCACTGGGGGGCGAAACACTGAAGCTTTCTTT. It specifies CASSFTGGRNTEAFF.

In this sample, this clonotype turned up many times. This chain links TRBV12-3 or TRBV12-4 with TRBJ2-2; D is ambiguous. V was trimmed by 4 bases and J by 6 bases, leaving 3 bases between them. The CDR3 loop spans 11 amino acids. CDR3 residues: CASSYSGELFF. CDR3 coding DNA: TGTGCCAGCAGTTACTCCGGGGAGCTGTTTTTT.

This clonotype was seen repeatedly, ten times or more. The chain combines TRBV30 with TRBJ1-1; D is unclear. Germline V gene sequence: CDR1 GTSNPN, CDR2 SVGIG (reference sequence). Trimming left V 1 base short and J 4 bases short, with 7 bases between. The CDR3 consists of 12 residues. CDR3 sequence: CAWSASFTEAFF. The DNA for the CDR3 is TGTGCCTGGAGTGCCTCTTTCACTGAAGCTTTCTTT.

The genes are TRBV20-1 and TRBJ2-4; D gene ambiguous. The CDR3 is 17 amino acids. The V end lost 0 bases, the J end lost 0 bases, and 15 bases lay between the germline ends. Germline loops: CDR1 DFQATT, CDR2 SNEGSKA (reference sequence). The CDR3: CSARDLRKELAKNIQYF. The DNA of the CDR3 is TGCAGTGCTAGAGATCTTCGAAAGGAGTTAGCCAAAAACATTCAGTACTTC.

This clonotype was observed at least ten times. The V call is TRBV7-2, the J call TRBJ1-1; tentatively, D is TRBD1 (6 bases). Per germline, CDR1 SGHTA and CDR2 FQGNSA. Trimming shortened V by 4 bases and J by 1 base, and 13 bases separated the two germline ends. The CDR3 runs to 15 residues. The CDR3 sequence is CASSWGGGRNTEAFF. The CDR3, as DNA: TGTGCCAGCAGCTGGGGCGGGGGCCGGAACACTGAAGCTTTCTTT. Together with reference TRBV7-2 and TRBJ1-1, the CDR3 gives the full variable domain: GAGVSQSPSNKVTEKGKDVELRCDPISGHTALYWYRQSLGQGLEFLIYFQGNSAPDKSGLPSDRFSAERTGGSVSTLTIQRTQQEDSAVYLCASSWGGGRNTEAFFGQGTRLTVV.

The genes are TRBV28 and TRBJ1-6; 10 bases agree with TRBD1. From germline, CDR1 is MDHEN and CDR2 SYDVKM. The CDR3 is made up of 16 amino acids. J lost 7 bases, V lost 5 bases, and 8 bases had no gene match. This CDR3 reads CASSTSGTGENSPLHF. In DNA form, the CDR3 reads TGTGCCAGCAGTACATCGGGGACAGGGGAGAATTCACCCCTCCACTTT.

This clonotype was seen many times. The rearrangement links TRBV2 to TRBJ2-6; D remains ambiguous. Germline V lookup: CDR1 SNHLY, CDR2 FYNNEI. The CDR3 covers 15 residues. Trimming cost V 5 bases and J 0 bases, with 8 bases left between them. The CDR3 protein is CASSKQISGANVLTF. DNA of the CDR3: TGTGCCAGCAGTAAGCAGATCTCTGGGGCCAACGTCCTGACTTTC.

This clonotype was found many times. The CDR3 sequence: CSAFLAGGTDTQYF. The CDR3 bases are TGCAGTGCTTTTCTGGCGGGAGGAACAGATACGCAGTATTTT. This chain joins TRBV20-1 and TRBJ2-3, with TRBD2 matching over 8 bases. Germline values: CDR1 DFQATT, CDR2 SNEGSKA (reference sequence). The CDR3 loop spans 14 amino acids. The J segment lost 3 bases and the V segment lost 5 bases, leaving 7 bases of the junction unmatched.

This clonotype was observed at least ten times. V gene TRBV20-1 combines with J gene TRBJ1-1; tentative D call: TRBD1 (6 bases). Germline loops: CDR1 DFQATT, CDR2 SNEGSKA (reference sequence). The CDR3 spans 13 residues. Trimming took 6 bases from V and 5 from J, leaving 16 bases between them. CDR3 amino acids: CSAIVRGRTEAFF. In DNA form, the CDR3 reads TGCAGTGCGATAGTACGGGGGCGAACTGAAGCTTTCTTT.

This clonotype was seen many times. The V call is TRBV11-3, the J call TRBJ2-2, with D maybe TRBD2 (7 bases). The V and J ends lost 3 bases and 3 bases respectively, with 11 bases between them. Germline loops: CDR1 SGHNT, CDR2 YENEEA. The length of the CDR3 is 15 residues. The CDR3 DNA is TGTGCCAGCAGCTTTCGGGGGGCTGACACCGGGGAGCTGTTTTTT. The encoded protein is CASSFRGADTGELFF.

This chain connects TRBV10-3 to TRBJ1-4, with no clear D. The CDR3 sequence is 12 residues long. Germline lookup yields CDR1 ENHRY and CDR2 SYGVKD. V lost 10 bases to trimming and J lost 4 bases, with 10 bases between them. The CDR3 is CATSGLNEKLFF. CDR3 sequence (DNA): TGTGCCACCTCAGGCCTTAATGAAAAACTGTTTTTT.

The chain has TRBV19 and TRBJ2-3; D not certain. The V gene's germline CDR1 is LNHDA and CDR2 SQIVND (reference sequence). This CDR3 has 15 residues. The ends were cut back, 1 base at V and 0 bases at J, with 8 bases in the middle. The CDR3 loop is CASSIGAVSTDTQYF. CDR3 nucleotides: TGTGCCAGTAGTATAGGGGCGGTTAGCACAGATACGCAGTATTTT. Based on the CDR3 plus reference TRBV19 and TRBJ2-3, the full variable domain is DGGITQSPKYLFRKEGQNVTLSCEQNLNHDAMYWYRQDPGQGLRLIYYSQIVNDFQKGDIAEGYSVSREKKESFPLTVTSAQKNPTAFYLCASSIGAVSTDTQYFGPGTRLTVL.

The table lists this clonotype with many counts. The chain couples TRBV3-1 to TRBJ1-6, with D unclear. The CDR3 totals 14 residues. The germline V gene encodes CDR1 LGHDT and CDR2 YNNKEL (reference sequence). Trimming cost V 1 base and J 8 bases, with 9 bases left between them. CDR3 bases: TGTGCCAGCAGCCAAGGAGACGGTGATTCACCCCTCCACTTT. The encoded protein is CASSQGDGDSPLHF.